A selection of T cell receptor beta chains follows, all from one sample in a study of blood T cell repertoires in COVID-19. The assay was immunoSEQ multiplex PCR, and TCRdb's table has in-frame clones only and misses some. The repertoire holds more than 95,000 clones, with about 85% as singletons. Sequences were obtained from peripheral blood. Every receptor here comes from a man older than 75 with active or convalescent COVID-19. The CDR3 runs from the conserved cysteine through the conserved F or W.

CDR3 length	J gene	V gene	CDR3 protein
19	TRBJ2-2	TRBV3-1/TRBV3-2	CASSQENRFGTANTGELFF
15	TRBJ2-7	TRBV3-1/TRBV3-2	CASSHGTGKEYEQYF
14	TRBJ1-4	TRBV7-9	CASSLDSYNEKLFF
19	TRBJ1-1	TRBV27	CASSLYAPRDSGVNTEAFF
14	TRBJ2-7	TRBV6-2/TRBV6-3	CASSRTGGFYEQYF
20	TRBJ1-1	TRBV2	CASSESFSPGQGWVDPEAFF
17	TRBJ2-7	TRBV7-2	CASSSGLAGGGSYEQYF
17	TRBJ2-1	TRBV14	CASSQHTGDGNYNEQFF
14	TRBJ2-3	TRBV5-1	CASSPRVATDTQYF
15	TRBJ2-3	TRBV7-3	CASSLRGRGTDTQYF